These T cell receptor beta chains were read from a single sample in a study of blood T cells in healthy people across ages. TCRdb re-derived calls from the 5' RACE reads in MiXCR, one entry per CDR3 protein. The sample carries around 1,800,000 distinct CDR3 sequences, about two fifths recorded once. Sequencing input: blood. The source is a human donor in good health. The CDR3 runs from the conserved cysteine through the conserved F or W. Fields, in order: clone size, D gene, V gene, J gene, CDR3 DNA, CDR3 protein. D genes are given only for firm matches. Clone size is not always given. Where it is, it says once, few, many or a class for expanded clones.

NA	NA	TRBV7-2	TRBJ2-3	TGTGCCAGCAGGGAATCAGATACGCAGTATTTT	CASRESDTQYF
few	NA	TRBV29-1	TRBJ1-2	TGCAGCGTTGCCCCACAGGGATGGGGTGAAAATGGCTACACCTTC	CSVAPQGWGENGYTF
NA	NA	TRBV5-1	TRBJ2-5	TGCGCCAGCAGCTTCGCTGGGACCCAAGAGACCCAGTACTTC	CASSFAGTQETQYF
NA	TRBD1	TRBV12-3/TRBV12-4	TRBJ1-1	TGTGCCAGCACCCTCCAGGGGGTCCCTGAAGCTTTCTTT	CASTLQGVPEAFF
few	NA	TRBV30	TRBJ1-2	TGTGCCTGGAGTGATGCGTATTATGGCTACACCTTC	CAWSDAYYGYTF
NA	TRBD1	TRBV29-1	TRBJ1-2	TGCAGCGTTGAGCGGACAGGGTTTTATGGCTACACCTTC	CSVERTGFYGYTF
NA	NA	TRBV29-1	TRBJ1-4	TGCAGCGTTGAGCGGGCGAGCGGTGAAAAACTGTTTTTT	CSVERASGEKLFF
many	TRBD1	TRBV12-3/TRBV12-4	TRBJ2-3	TGTGCCAGCAGTATGGACAGGGGGGATGCAGATACGCAGTATTTT	CASSMDRGDADTQYF
NA	TRBD1	TRBV28	TRBJ2-1	TGTGCCAGCAGTTCCCCCCTCAATATCCGGGACAGGGGGCGGAATGAGCAGTTCTTC	CASSSPLNIRDRGRNEQFF
few	TRBD1	TRBV2	TRBJ2-5	TGTGCCAGCAAACTTGACAGGGCCCAAGAGACCCAGTACTTC	CASKLDRAQETQYF
NA	TRBD2	TRBV24-1	TRBJ2-1	TGTGCCACCAGTGAAAGCGGGGGGGCCGACAATGAGCAGTTCTTC	CATSESGGADNEQFF
NA	NA	TRBV5-1	TRBJ2-3	TGCGCCAGCAGCTTGGGTACAGGACCGAGAACAGATACGCAGTATTTT	CASSLGTGPRTDTQYF
NA	NA	TRBV10-3	TRBJ1-1	TGTGCCATCAATAGGCAGGGACTAAACACTGAAGCTTTCTTT	CAINRQGLNTEAFF
few	TRBD1	TRBV7-8	TRBJ2-1	TGTGCCAGCAGCCCTCGGACAGGGGGATCTTACAATGAGCAGTTCTTC	CASSPRTGGSYNEQFF
NA	NA	TRBV5-1	TRBJ2-1	TGCGCCAGCAGCTTGGGGGACCCTAGCAATGAGCAGTTCTTC	CASSLGDPSNEQFF